This TCR beta chain was captured in a study of T cell repertoires in cytomegalovirus infection. Background on the study: It can be stated that public TCR beta signatures indicated CMV infection as well as a matching HLA type.

TCRdb called the reads again in MiXCR, with one record for every CDR3 protein. The data contain about 260,000 distinct CDR3 sequences, 9.1% of them seen just once; the ten biggest clones take up about 16%. This clonotype was seen many times. The CDR3 length is 15 residues. V lost 3 bases, J lost 0 bases, and 9 bases lay in between. Looked up from germline, CDR1 is SGHTA and CDR2 is FQGNSA. The specimen sequenced was PBMCs. The chain combines TRBV7-2 with TRBJ1-5; D not certain. The sequence was collected from a human donor in good health (CMV status not recorded). Some clones in this sample may be carry-over from other donors' samples. CDR3 DNA: TGTGCCAGCAGCTTCGTGGCAGATAGCAATCAGCCCCAGCATTTT. Its protein is CASSFVADSNQPQHF.